Presented here are 6 T cell receptor beta chains from one specimen sequenced in a study of type 1 regulatory T cells. Findings and limits, study-wide: Compared with non-type 1 regulatory T cells, type 1 regulatory T cells showed a more restricted TCR repertoire.

MiXCR, applied by TCRdb to the reads, yields one record per CDR3 protein. The sample consists of fewer than 5,500 distinct CDR3 sequences, roughly a quarter of them appearing once. Their recognized antigens are unknown. The sequenced material came from cultured type 1 regulatory T (Tr1) cells, either the whole culture or a sorted fraction (not recorded which). These receptors were collected from a human donor in good health.

This clonotype was counted at least ten times. The chain has TRBV2 and TRBJ1-1; no reliable D call. Looked up from germline, CDR1 is SNHLY and CDR2 is FYNNEI. CDR3 length: 11 residues. The V gene lost 4 bases and the J gene lost 7 bases, with 7 bases spanning the gap. CDR3 nucleotide sequence: TGTGCCAGCAGTGGTTACCTTGAAGCTTTCTTT. Protein: CASSGYLEAFF.

This clonotype showed up just a few times. The rearrangement links TRBV5-1 to TRBJ2-7; TRBD1 aligns across 9 bases. J was trimmed by 5 bases and V by 0 bases; bases with no gene match: 6. This CDR3 is 15 amino acids long. Germline V lookup: CDR1 SGHRS, CDR2 YFSETQ. The CDR3 loop reads CASSLGDRVIHEQYF. The CDR3 nucleotides are TGCGCCAGCAGCTTGGGGGACAGGGTTATCCACGAGCAGTACTTC.

This chain uses TRBV9 with TRBJ2-7; D gene uncertain. The CDR3 extends over 15 amino acids. Germline V gives CDR1 SGDLS, CDR2 YYNGEE. Between the trimmed V and J ends, which lost 4 bases and 6 bases, there was a span of 20 bases. The CDR3, as DNA: TGTGCCAGCAGCATAGACCCGTTAGTACCCGTCGAGCAGTACTTC. Translating it yields CASSIDPLVPVEQYF.

The chain recombines TRBV12-3 or TRBV12-4 with TRBJ1-2; no clear D gene. The V gene lost 3 bases and the J gene lost 0 bases, with 8 bases spanning the gap. This CDR3 has 14 amino acids. The CDR3 nucleotides read TGTGCCAGCAGTTTCGGAAGATCTAACTATGGCTACACCTTC. It specifies CASSFGRSNYGYTF.

The chain combines TRBV24-1 with TRBJ2-1; D is unclear. The CDR3 is 15 amino acids. Trimming stripped 3 bases from V and 4 bases from J, with 12 bases between. CDR1 is KGHDR and CDR2 is SFDVKD in the germline V gene. In DNA form, the CDR3 reads TGTGCCACCAGTGATCCCCCCCGTGGGTACAATGAGCAGTTCTTC. Protein sequence: CATSDPPRGYNEQFF.

This clonotype was seen a few times. The chain links TRBV7-9 to TRBJ2-4, with TRBD1 matching 8 bases. Germline CDR1 is SEHNR and CDR2 is FQNEAQ (reference sequence). The CDR3 totals 15 residues. With 7 bases clipped from V and 4 bases from J, the junction kept 9 bases outside the gene matches. The CDR3 region has the DNA TGTGCCAGCAACCAGAGATGGACAGGGAAAAACATTCAGTACTTC. Its protein product is CASNQRWTGKNIQYF.